This T cell receptor beta chain was identified in a study of beta chain features in type 1 diabetes. Study-level results: Junctions at VDJ sites from type 1 diabetes patients had fewer insertions and more deletions. TCRB repertoires of naive, central memory and Treg cells appeared more similar among patients than among healthy donors. People with Type 1 diabetes carried modestly yet significantly shorter TCRB CDR3s in all four CD4+ subsets.

What was sequenced were expressed TCRB transcripts, since all of the isolated RNA had been reverse transcribed. The repertoire was sequenced with immunoSEQ multiplex PCR; TCRdb's copy has only in-frame clones and lacks some. Counted here are around 53,000 clones, about 60% occurring once; the ten biggest clones make up 0.29%. Germline V gives CDR1 SGDLS, CDR2 YYNGEE. The CDR3 covers 14 residues. The V and J ends lost 6 bases and 9 bases, in that order; junction bases with no gene match: 14. Of note for this clone: What it binds is not known.

The sequence was obtained from a woman aged 25 to 45 with type 1 diabetes. The sequenced sample was stem cell memory CD4+ T cells from blood. The rearrangement links TRBV9 to TRBJ2-7; 8 bases map to TRBD2. The CDR3 nucleotides read TGTGCCAGCACCCCCGGGGGGGAGCCAGGCGGGCAGTACTTC. It translates to CASTPGGEPGGQYF.